Following are 20 T cell receptor beta chains from one sample sequenced in a study of T cell changes during pregnancy in multiple sclerosis. Assay: immunoSEQ multiplex PCR; the TCRdb copy retains only in-frame clones and omits some. Of about 68,000 clones listed, about nine tenths are singletons. Sequenced here: peripheral blood, sampled in the third trimester of pregnancy. The receptors were gathered from a female donor with multiple sclerosis, enrolled in a pregnancy study.

This chain joins TRBV29-1 and TRBJ2-7; 11 bases line up with TRBD1. The CDR3 is 14 amino acids. The V and J ends lost 3 bases and 6 bases, in that order; junction bases with no gene match: 7. Germline CDR1 SQVTM, CDR2 ANQGSEA. The CDR3 DNA follows: TGCAGCGTTGAGTTTCGGACAGGGGGCGGCGAGCAGTACTTC. It encodes CSVEFRTGGGEQYF.

The gene calls are TRBV5-8 and TRBJ2-1; 7 bases fit TRBD2. The CDR3 sequence is 15 residues long. The germline gives CDR1 SGHTS, CDR2 YDEGEE. V shed 2 bases, J shed 0 bases, and the junction held 2 bases outside the gene matches. CDR3 DNA: TGTGCCAGCAGCTTCGGCGGGAGCTCCTACAATGAGCAGTTCTTC. This gives the protein CASSFGGSSYNEQFF.

This rearrangement joins TRBV5-1 to TRBJ1-1; D is perhaps TRBD1 (6 bases). Per the germline V gene, CDR1 is SGHRS and CDR2 is YFSETQ. The germline V and J ends were trimmed by 4 bases and 1 base, with 11 bases remaining between them. The CDR3 runs to 14 residues. CDR3: CASSPRGENTEAFF. The CDR3 DNA is TGCGCCAGCAGCCCCAGGGGCGAGAACACTGAAGCTTTCTTT.

This chain links TRBV6-5 with TRBJ2-7; D might be TRBD1 (5 bases). The CDR3 extends over 12 amino acids. Germline CDR1 is MNHEY and CDR2 is SVGAGI. Between the trimmed V and J ends, which lost 6 bases and 4 bases, there was a span of 10 bases. CDR3 nucleotides: TGTGCCAGCAGGCAGGGAAGGTACGAGCAGTACTTC. It is translated as CASRQGRYEQYF.

This clone was detected only once. The chain is built from TRBV2 and TRBJ2-7; 8 bases are shared with TRBD1. Germline V gene sequence: CDR1 SNHLY, CDR2 FYNNEI. The V and J ends lost 7 bases and 7 bases, in that order; junction bases with no gene match: 9. The CDR3 loop spans 13 amino acids. The CDR3 region has the DNA TGTGCCAGCAACTCCCAGGGGGCGAGTGAGCAGTACTTC. Residues: CASNSQGASEQYF. The full variable domain, rest sourced from reference TRBV2 and TRBJ2-7, is EPEVTQTPSHQVTQMGQEVILRCVPISNHLYFYWYRQILGQKVEFLVSFYNNEISEKSEIFDDQFSVERPDGSNFTLKIRSTKLEDSAMYFCASNSQGASEQYFGPGTRLTVT.

With regard to this clone: Other DNA sequences of this sample code for an identical CDR3. DNA for the CDR3: TGCAGTGCTAGTAGAGATACGCAGTATTTT. Protein product: CSASRDTQYF. The J gene is TRBJ2-3, the V gene TRBV20-1; the D is unclear. Trimming shortened V by 3 bases and J by 5 bases, and 3 bases separated the two germline ends. Germline V gene lookup returns CDR1 DFQATT and CDR2 SNEGSKA (reference sequence). This CDR3 region has 10 residues.

The chain has TRBV7-9 and TRBJ2-1; 8 nucleotides align to TRBD2. With 2 bases clipped from V and 8 bases from J, the junction kept 17 bases outside the gene matches. The germline V gene encodes CDR1 SEHNR and CDR2 FQNEAQ (reference sequence). The CDR3 is made up of 18 amino acids. The CDR3 loop reads CASSLRGLIAGGLDEQFF. Written as DNA, the CDR3 is TGTGCCAGCAGCTTACGGGGATTGATCGCGGGAGGCTTGGATGAGCAGTTCTTC.

V usage is TRBV9 and J usage is TRBJ1-1; TRBD1 agrees at 7 bases. The length of the CDR3 is 17 residues. Germline CDR1 and CDR2: SGDLS and YYNGEE. J lost 0 bases, V lost 6 bases, and 14 bases had no gene match. CDR3 region: CASNPGQRYTMNTEAFF. DNA for the CDR3: TGTGCCAGCAACCCGGGACAGCGGTACACCATGAACACTGAAGCTTTCTTT. Drawing the rest from reference TRBV9 and TRBJ1-1, the complete variable domain is DSGVTQTPKHLITATGQRVTLRCSPRSGDLSVYWYQQSLDQGLQFLIQYYNGEERAKGNILERFSAQQFPDLHSELNLSSLELGDSALYFCASNPGQRYTMNTEAFFGQGTRLTVV.

This chain links TRBV6-1 with TRBJ1-4; D perhaps matches TRBD1 (6 bases). The germline CDR1 and CDR2 sequences are MNHNS and SASEGT. V lost 1 base, J lost 7 bases, and 13 bases lay in between. The CDR3 loop spans 15 amino acids. The CDR3 region is CASSEVEGRGEKLFF. DNA of the CDR3: TGTGCCAGCAGTGAAGTCGAGGGCAGGGGTGAAAAACTGTTTTTT.

The genes are TRBV29-1 and TRBJ1-5, with 8 bases matching TRBD1. Germline V lookup: CDR1 SQVTM, CDR2 ANQGSEA. Trimming at V came to 6 bases and at J to 2 bases, leaving 0 bases not matched to a gene. This CDR3 has 12 amino acids. The CDR3 coding sequence is TGCAGCGTGGGACAGGGCAATCAGCCCCAGCATTTT. The encoded protein is CSVGQGNQPQHF.

V is TRBV9 and J is TRBJ1-4, with 8 bases aligning to TRBD1. J was trimmed by 8 bases and V by 0 bases; bases with no gene match: 6. This CDR3 is built from 15 residues. Germline V lookup: CDR1 SGDLS, CDR2 YYNGEE. CDR3 DNA: TGTGCCAGCAGCGTAGAAGGACAGGGTATAGAAAAACTGTTTTTT. Translated, it gives CASSVEGQGIEKLFF.

The V call is TRBV19, the J call TRBJ1-1; 9 nucleotides line up with TRBD1. Germline CDR1 is LNHDA and CDR2 is SQIVND (reference sequence). J gave up 2 bases and V 7 bases, and 5 bases lay outside the gene matches. This CDR3 is 14 amino acids long. CDR3 region: CASTLGQGNTEAFF. CDR3 nucleotide sequence: TGTGCCAGTACCCTGGGACAGGGAAACACTGAAGCTTTCTTT.

The rearrangement uses TRBV6-1 and TRBJ2-7; TRBD1 matches 7 bases. This CDR3 is 13 amino acids long. V gave up 7 bases and J gave up 2 bases; unmatched junction bases: 5. Germline loops: CDR1 MNHNS, CDR2 SASEGT. The CDR3 spells CASTRDRAYEQYF. The CDR3 coding sequence is TGTGCCAGCACCCGGGACAGAGCCTACGAGCAGTACTTC.

J is TRBJ1-5 and V is TRBV5-8, with 9 nucleotides matching TRBD1. This CDR3 comprises 18 residues. The germline CDR1 and CDR2 sequences are SGHTS and YDEGEE. Germline trimming cut 0 bases from V and 2 bases from J; bases unmatched to any gene: 9. The CDR3 DNA reads TGTGCCAGCAGCTTGGAACAGGGGGCTCGGCGTGGCAATCAGCCCCAGCATTTT. Encoded protein: CASSLEQGARRGNQPQHF. The whole variable domain, remainder taken from reference TRBV5-8 and TRBJ1-5, is EAGVTQSPTHLIKTRGQQATLRCSPISGHTSVYWYQQALGLGLQFLLWYDEGEERNRGNFPPRFSGRQFPNYSSELNVNALELEDSALYLCASSLEQGARRGNQPQHFGDGTRLSIL.

The chain links TRBV29-1 to TRBJ1-2; no clear D gene. The CDR3 length is 14 residues. From germline, CDR1 is SQVTM and CDR2 ANQGSEA. V was shortened by 6 bases and J by 0 bases, with 14 bases between the two germline ends. The DNA for the CDR3 is TGCAGCGTCATAGGCTCACTAACTAACTATGGCTACACCTTC. Translating it yields CSVIGSLTNYGYTF.

This clone appeared once. This rearrangement joins TRBV10-3 to TRBJ2-1, with 11 bases matching TRBD2. This CDR3 is built from 14 residues. Per the germline V gene, CDR1 is ENHRY and CDR2 is SYGVKD. V lost 10 bases to trimming and J lost 6 bases; unmatched junction nucleotides: 8. CDR3 residues: CASKSTSGTNEQFF. In nucleotides, the CDR3 is TGTGCCAGTAAATCGACTAGCGGGACCAATGAGCAGTTCTTC.

V and J are TRBV10-3 and TRBJ1-1; 8 bases are a match to TRBD1. With V trimmed by 10 bases and J by 3 bases, 4 bases remained unmatched. CDR1 is ENHRY, CDR2 SYGVKD, per germline. CDR3 length: 12 residues. CDR3 protein: CATGGMDTEAFF. The CDR3 nucleotides read TGTGCCACAGGGGGCATGGACACTGAAGCTTTCTTT.

The CDR3 nucleotides read TGTGCCAGCAGCTTGGGGGGACAGGGGGACACTGAAGCTTTCTTT. This sequence encodes CASSLGGQGDTEAFF. The rearrangement links TRBV11-1 to TRBJ1-1; 11 bases map to TRBD1. The CDR3 totals 15 residues. J gave up 3 bases and V 3 bases, and 3 bases lay outside the gene matches. Germline values: CDR1 SGHAT, CDR2 FQDESV (reference sequence).

The rearrangement joins TRBV11-3 to TRBJ2-1; possible D gene TRBD1, 6 bases. This CDR3 contains 15 residues. In germline, CDR1 is SGHNT, CDR2 YENEEA. With 5 bases removed from V and 8 bases from J, the gap between germline ends came to 19 bases. The CDR3 nucleotides are TGTGCCAGCAGCGACCGACAGGTTGGGAACGATGAGCAGTTCTTC. Its translation is CASSDRQVGNDEQFF.

This chain uses TRBV19 with TRBJ2-3; possible D gene TRBD2, 6 bases. V was pared by 4 bases and J by 4 bases, with 6 bases between. Germline CDR1 is LNHDA and CDR2 is SQIVND (reference sequence). CDR3 size: 12 residues. Here the CDR3 reads CASSRGADTQYF. The CDR3 DNA reads TGTGCCAGTAGTAGGGGGGCAGATACGCAGTATTTT.